The 27 T cell receptor beta chains below were found in one sample sequenced in a study of T-cell memory formation after mild COVID-19. TCRdb independently ran MiXCR on the 5' RACE reads; one entry per CDR3 protein. The table includes roughly 120,000 distinct CDR3 sequences, approximately 15% detected once. The sequencing input was PBMCs or a T cell subset sorted from them (not recorded which). Receptor source: an adult woman who had mild COVID-19 (a few samples of this study predate the infection). Cell type and time point are not known.

The chain joins TRBV4-2 to TRBJ1-4, with a weak D call TRBD1 (5 bases). Between the trimmed V and J ends, which lost 0 bases and 6 bases, there was a span of 14 bases. CDR1 is LGHNA, CDR2 YNFKEQ, per germline. The CDR3 runs 16 residues. The CDR3 nucleotides read TGTGCCAGCAGCCAAGATTCCGACGGAGGGGATGAAAAACTGTTTTTT. Amino acid sequence: CASSQDSDGGDEKLFF.

This clonotype showed up just a few times. This chain uses TRBV5-1 with TRBJ2-5; TRBD1 or TRBD2 may be the D gene (5 bases each). CDR3 length: 15 amino acids. Trimming took 1 base from V and 4 from J, leaving 14 bases between them. Germline CDR1 SGHRS, CDR2 YFSETQ. The chain's CDR3 is CASSLLPSGGETQYF. CDR3 in DNA: TGCGCCAGCAGCTTGCTTCCTTCTGGGGGAGAGACCCAGTACTTC.

This clonotype was observed a few times. V gene TRBV29-1 combines with J gene TRBJ2-7; D call uncertain. Trimming stripped 4 bases from V and 1 base from J, with 11 bases between. The germline CDR1 and CDR2 sequences are SQVTM and ANQGSEA. CDR3 length: 13 amino acids. The CDR3, as DNA: TGCAGCGTTGCCCCCCCCGCGTCCTACGAGCAGTACTTC. Translated, it gives CSVAPPASYEQYF.

This rearrangement joins TRBV3-1 to TRBJ1-1; 8 positions match TRBD1. This CDR3 is 12 amino acids long. Germline loops: CDR1 LGHDT, CDR2 YNNKEL (reference sequence). Trimming took 8 bases from V and 4 from J; bases not matched to a gene: 3. The CDR3 spells CASRDRTTEAFF. The CDR3 DNA reads as TGTGCCAGCCGGGACAGGACCACTGAAGCTTTCTTT. The full variable domain, rest sourced from reference TRBV3-1 and TRBJ1-1, is DTAVSQTPKYLVTQMGNDKSIKCEQNLGHDTMYWYKQDSKKFLKIMFSYNNKELIINETVPNRFSPKSPDKAHLNLHINSLELGDSAVYFCASRDRTTEAFFGQGTRLTVV.

This clonotype was seen only a few times. CDR3 nucleotide sequence: TGTGCCAGCGGGACCCCAGGGGAAGAGACCCAGTACTTC. It codes for CASGTPGEETQYF. The chain is built from TRBV12-3 or TRBV12-4 and TRBJ2-5; TRBD1 might be the D (6 bases). The CDR3 runs to 13 residues. V lost 8 bases, J lost 3 bases, and 13 bases lay in between.

The rearrangement links TRBV7-2 to TRBJ2-1; D may be TRBD2 (5 bases). Deletions cut 4 bases from V and 6 bases from J, with 7 bases between. This CDR3 has 12 residues. Germline CDR1 and CDR2: SGHTA and FQGNSA. CDR3 DNA: TGTGCCAGCAGCTCGGCGGGCAATGAGCAGTTCTTC. Protein product: CASSSAGNEQFF.

This chain uses TRBV29-1 with TRBJ2-7; 7 bases line up with TRBD1. V was clipped by 8 bases and J by 2 bases; unmatched bases: 15. Germline V gives CDR1 SQVTM, CDR2 ANQGSEA. The CDR3 contains 15 residues. CDR3 in DNA: TGCAGCTATACTGCCGGGACAGCCCACGCCTACGAGCAGTACTTC. This sequence encodes CSYTAGTAHAYEQYF.

The chain has TRBV3-1 and TRBJ1-4; no firm D call. The CDR3 consists of 17 residues. The germline V and J ends were trimmed by 1 base and 5 bases, with 17 bases remaining between them. Germline CDR1 reads LGHDT; CDR2 reads YNNKEL (reference sequence). The CDR3 protein is CASSQGRVRLSNEKLFF. Here the CDR3 DNA reads TGTGCCAGCAGCCAAGGCCGGGTTAGGTTGAGCAATGAAAAACTGTTTTTT.

V is TRBV7-9 and J is TRBJ2-2, with D unclear. The germline V gene has CDR1 SEHNR and CDR2 FQNEAQ (reference sequence). The CDR3 spans 12 residues. Trimming pared 5 bases from V and 5 bases from J, leaving 6 bases between. The CDR3: CASSPLTGELFF. The CDR3, as DNA: TGTGCCAGCAGCCCATTAACCGGGGAGCTGTTTTTT.

This clonotype was seen only a few times. V usage is TRBV5-1 and J usage is TRBJ2-3; D unresolved. Germline V CDR1 and CDR2: SGHRS, YFSETQ. V lost 7 bases and J 6 bases, leaving 15 bases between the germline ends. The CDR3 extends over 13 amino acids. The CDR3 sequence: CASWIESGDTQYF. In nucleotides, the CDR3 is TGCGCCAGCTGGATAGAGTCTGGCGATACGCAGTATTTT.

This clonotype was found a few times. The V and J genes are TRBV7-9 and TRBJ1-2, with D unclear. CDR3 length equals 13 residues. The V end lost 5 bases, the J end lost 0 bases, and 7 bases lay between the germline ends. Per the germline V gene, CDR1 is SEHNR and CDR2 is FQNEAQ (reference sequence). The CDR3 DNA follows: TGTGCCAGCAGCGAGGCGGCTAACTATGGCTACACCTTC. Amino acids: CASSEAANYGYTF.

This clonotype appeared many times. The V call is TRBV29-1, the J call TRBJ1-2, with 9 bases lining up with TRBD1. V was pared by 2 bases and J by 4 bases, with 11 bases of the junction left unmatched. This CDR3 has 16 residues. Germline-derived CDR1 and CDR2 are SQVTM and ANQGSEA. CDR3 bases: TGCAGCGTTGAAAGTGTGGGGACAGGGTCCCTCTATGGCTACACCTTC. It specifies CSVESVGTGSLYGYTF.

This clonotype occurred a few times. CDR3 amino acids: CASSLTGSADTQYF. The CDR3 nucleotides are TGTGCCAGCAGCTTAACGGGAAGTGCAGATACGCAGTATTTT. V is TRBV7-3 and J is TRBJ2-3, with D unresolved. V was trimmed by 0 bases and J by 4 bases, leaving 8 bases between them. Germline-derived CDR1 and CDR2 are SGHTA and FQGTGA. The CDR3 extends over 14 amino acids.

This clonotype was detected only a few times. The J gene is TRBJ2-5, the V gene TRBV5-1, with TRBD2 matching 9 bases. V gave up 4 bases and J gave up 2 bases; unmatched junction bases: 6. Germline loops: CDR1 SGHRS, CDR2 YFSETQ. This CDR3 has 15 amino acids. The CDR3: CASSHIAGVQETQYF. The CDR3 DNA is TGCGCCAGCAGCCACATAGCGGGGGTACAAGAGACCCAGTACTTC.

This clonotype was seen only a few times. This chain joins TRBV2 and TRBJ1-4; possible D gene TRBD1, 5 bases. The germline V gene encodes CDR1 SNHLY and CDR2 FYNNEI. CDR3 length: 14 residues. Trimming stripped 5 bases from V and 8 bases from J, with 15 bases between. The CDR3: CASSQGTQGEKLFF. CDR3 nucleotides: TGTGCCAGCAGTCAAGGGACCCAAGGGGAAAAACTGTTTTTT.

This clonotype was observed a handful of times. The V gene is TRBV12-3 or TRBV12-4, the J gene TRBJ2-1; D perhaps matches TRBD2 (6 bases). V lost 6 bases, J lost 5 bases, and 14 bases lay in between. The CDR3 runs 14 residues. The CDR3 DNA is TGTGCCAGCAGCCGTCGGGACTCAGACAATGAGCAGTTCTTC. Its translation: CASSRRDSDNEQFF.

V and J are TRBV20-1 and TRBJ1-1; a possible D gene is TRBD1 (5 bases). CDR3 length: 16 amino acids. Germline V CDR1 and CDR2: DFQATT, SNEGSKA (reference sequence). Trimming pared 1 base from V and 1 base from J, leaving 16 bases between. The CDR3 sequence is CSARGIEGRENTEAFF. In DNA form, the CDR3 reads TGCAGTGCTAGAGGTATCGAGGGGAGGGAGAACACTGAAGCTTTCTTT.

This clonotype has just a few counts. The chain has TRBV11-2 and TRBJ1-2; D is undetermined. The CDR3 loop spans 16 amino acids. CDR1 is SGHAT, CDR2 FQNNGV, per germline. With 2 bases removed from V and 4 bases from J, the gap between germline ends came to 17 bases. The CDR3 spells CASSLTSFGVSYGYTF. The CDR3 nucleotides read TGTGCCAGCAGCTTAACCTCCTTCGGGGTCTCCTATGGCTACACCTTC.

The CDR3 DNA reads as TGCAGCGTTGATGCCCAGGGGGCCGCTACGGTCAATGAGCAGTTCTTC. Amino acid sequence: CSVDAQGAATVNEQFF. V usage is TRBV29-1 and J usage is TRBJ2-1; 8 bases agree with TRBD1. J was trimmed by 6 bases and V by 3 bases; bases with no gene match: 13. Looked up from germline, CDR1 is SQVTM and CDR2 is ANQGSEA. The length of the CDR3 is 16 residues.

This clonotype is termed medium-sized. The CDR3 DNA follows: TGTGCCAGCAGTTTTACACCAGATACGCAGTATTTT. Encoded protein: CASSFTPDTQYF. The rearrangement links TRBV7-9 to TRBJ2-3; the D is unclear. CDR3 length: 12 residues. The ends were cut back, 6 bases at V and 4 bases at J, with 8 bases in the middle. Germline lookup yields CDR1 SEHNR and CDR2 FQNEAQ (reference sequence).

This clonotype was picked up a small number of times. The chain employs TRBV4-3 and TRBJ2-7; 8 bases map to TRBD1. This CDR3 spans 15 amino acids. V lost 3 bases to trimming and J lost 0 bases; unmatched junction nucleotides: 4. Per germline, CDR1 LGHNA and CDR2 YSLEER. The CDR3 region is CASSHYRGSSYEQYF. The CDR3 region has the DNA TGCGCCAGCAGCCATTACAGGGGGAGCTCCTACGAGCAGTACTTC.

The chain links TRBV12-3 or TRBV12-4 to TRBJ2-3; 11 bases match TRBD1. The CDR3 is 15 amino acids. The V segment lost 6 bases and the J segment 3 bases; nucleotides outside the gene matches: 5. As DNA, the CDR3 is TGTGCCAGCAGCGGGACAGGGGGGACTACAGATACGCAGTATTTT. Translation: CASSGTGGTTDTQYF.

This chain joins TRBV29-1 and TRBJ2-1; TRBD1 matches at 10 bases. Germline V gives CDR1 SQVTM, CDR2 ANQGSEA. The length of the CDR3 is 13 residues. Trimming removed 2 bases from V and 11 bases from J; junction bases left unmatched: 6. The chain's CDR3 is CSVESGQGMKQFF. The CDR3 bases are TGCAGCGTTGAATCGGGACAGGGGATGAAGCAGTTCTTC.

This chain uses TRBV7-9 with TRBJ2-2; D is uncertain. The CDR3 has 16 residues. Germline lookup yields CDR1 SEHNR and CDR2 FQNEAQ (reference sequence). V was cut by 8 bases and J by 1 base, with 17 bases left in between. The CDR3 nucleotides read TGTGCCAGCCCAAAATCGCGGCCAAAGAACACCGGGGAGCTGTTTTTT. Encoded protein: CASPKSRPKNTGELFF.

This clonotype occurred many times. The chain uses TRBV5-1 and TRBJ2-1; D possibly uses TRBD1 or TRBD2 (5 bases each). Germline CDR1 SGHRS, CDR2 YFSETQ. The CDR3 extends over 14 amino acids. The V end lost 4 bases, the J end lost 4 bases, and 12 bases lay between the germline ends. The CDR3 region has the DNA TGCGCCAGCAGCCCCGGGGCTAGGTACAATGAGCAGTTCTTC. This translates into CASSPGARYNEQFF.

The J gene is TRBJ2-2, the V gene TRBV6-2 or TRBV6-3, with a possible D match to TRBD2 (5 bases). The V gene's germline CDR1 is MNHEY and CDR2 SVGEGT. Trimming shortened V by 6 bases and J by 4 bases, and 12 bases separated the two germline ends. CDR3 length equals 14 residues. Written as DNA, the CDR3 is TGTGCCAGCAGACTAGTGTTCCCCACCGGGGAGCTGTTTTTT. Protein: CASRLVFPTGELFF.

The chain combines TRBV24-1 with TRBJ1-1; 8 nucleotides match TRBD1. This CDR3 is 15 amino acids long. V dropped 4 bases and J dropped 5; count of bases not matched to a gene: 8. Germline loops: CDR1 KGHDR, CDR2 SFDVKD. In DNA, the CDR3 is TGTGCCACCAGTGAAGACAGGGGAGGTCGGACTGAAGCTTTCTTT. Encoded protein: CATSEDRGGRTEAFF.